The source of this T cell receptor (beta chain) is a study of human T cells and chemical hapten exposure. Time point described: pre-sensitization, week 0. The treatment here: therapeutic diphenylcyclopropenone sensitization with weekly scalp DPC. The J segment lost 5 bases and the V segment lost 5 bases, leaving 10 bases of the junction unmatched. CDR1 and CDR2 (germline): SGHAT, FQDESV (reference sequence). The CDR3 sequence is 16 residues long. One entry per CDR3 protein results from TCRdb running MiXCR on the RACE reads. This sample has 89,000 or so distinct CDR3 sequences, with 8.5% found just once.

The genes are TRBV11-1 and TRBJ2-3, with 10 nucleotides matching TRBD2. The clonotype originates from a man aged 35-49 years with alopecia areata. Some clones in this sample may be carry-over from other donors' samples. The input for sequencing was whole blood, taken in connection with sensitization to the hapten diphenylcyclopropenone (DPC). The CDR3 bases are TGTGCCAGCAGCCACCTAGCGGGAGATGGTGGAGATACGCAGTATTTT. Translating gives CASSHLAGDGGDTQYF.